This TCR beta chain was recorded in a study of T cell changes during pregnancy in multiple sclerosis. Measured with immunoSEQ multiplex PCR; TCRdb has only the in-frame clones, and not every one. In the table there are about 55,000 clones, 90% to 95% of which are singletons. From germline, CDR1 is SGHVS and CDR2 FQNEAQ. CDR3 size: 15 residues. Trimming took off 5 bases at V and 5 bases at J, with 16 bases between the two ends. The sample in question was CD8+ T cells from peripheral blood mononuclear cells, obtained in the third trimester of pregnancy. This TCR came from a female donor with multiple sclerosis, enrolled in a pregnancy study. The J gene is TRBJ2-1, the V gene TRBV7-8; D uncertain. CDR3 DNA sequence: TGTGCCAGCAGCCTCGAACTACGCATCCACAATGAGCAGTTCTTC. This gives the protein CASSLELRIHNEQFF.